These 14 T cell receptor beta chains were sequenced from one sample in a study of cytomegalovirus exposure and HLA in healthy donors. Amplification used 60 Vbeta primers and 13 Jbeta primers. TCRdb's copy holds only in-frame clones and misses some; the assay was immunoSEQ multiplex PCR. The sample has more than 100,000 clones; 70% to 75% are singletons. The sequenced sample consisted of PBMCs. These receptors were collected from a woman between 40 and 50 years old in good health and CMV-seronegative.

This clone appeared a few times. This chain connects TRBV11-2 to TRBJ2-7; D is perhaps TRBD2 (6 bases). CDR1 is SGHAT, CDR2 FQNNGV, per germline. The V and J ends lost 6 bases and 0 bases respectively, with 12 bases between them. This CDR3 spans 14 amino acids. The CDR3 reads CASSPTRASYEQYF. The CDR3 bases are TGTGCCAGCAGTCCGACTAGGGCCTCCTACGAGCAGTACTTC.

This rearrangement joins TRBV19 to TRBJ1-2; D perhaps matches TRBD1 (5 bases). From germline, CDR1 is LNHDA and CDR2 SQIVND (reference sequence). Deletions cut 4 bases from V and 9 bases from J, with 15 bases between. The CDR3 sequence is 13 residues long. Here the CDR3 reads CASSTTSGVSYTF. CDR3 coding DNA: TGTGCCAGTAGTACCACATCGGGGGTTAGCTACACCTTC.

CDR3 sequence: CASSSLGGVNTGELFF. The CDR3 region has the DNA TGTGCCAGCAGCTCGCTTGGAGGGGTGAACACCGGGGAGCTGTTTTTT. The chain recombines TRBV11-2 with TRBJ2-2; D is possibly TRBD2 (6 bases). V was cut by 4 bases and J by 1 base, with 13 bases left in between. The CDR3 is 16 amino acids. Germline lookup yields CDR1 SGHAT and CDR2 FQNNGV.

V is TRBV9 and J is TRBJ1-4; no clear D. V was shortened by 0 bases and J by 10 bases, with 13 bases between the two germline ends. CDR1 SGDLS and CDR2 YYNGEE come from the germline V gene. This CDR3 contains 14 residues. This CDR3 reads CASSVGPGFGKLFF. In DNA, the CDR3 is TGTGCCAGCAGCGTAGGCCCCGGTTTTGGAAAACTGTTTTTT. The whole variable domain, remainder taken from reference TRBV9 and TRBJ1-4, is DSGVTQTPKHLITATGQRVTLRCSPRSGDLSVYWYQQSLDQGLQFLIQYYNGEERAKGNILERFSAQQFPDLHSELNLSSLELGDSALYFCASSVGPGFGKLFFGSGTQLSVL.

The CDR3 DNA reads TGCGCCAGCAGCTTGGTGCGGGACAGGGGAACAGAGACCCAGTACTTC. Translation gives CASSLVRDRGTETQYF. V usage is TRBV5-1 and J usage is TRBJ2-5, with 10 nucleotides matching TRBD1. The trim removed 0 bases at V and 4 bases at J, leaving 6 bases unmatched. This CDR3 contains 16 residues. Germline CDR1 reads SGHRS; CDR2 reads YFSETQ. Complete variable domain (other parts from reference TRBV5-1 and TRBJ2-5): KAGVTQTPRYLIKTRGQQVTLSCSPISGHRSVSWYQQTPGQGLQFLFEYFSETQRNKGNFPGRFSGRQFSNSRSEMNVSTLELGDSALYLCASSLVRDRGTETQYFGPGTRLLVL.

The chain joins TRBV4-1 to TRBJ2-7; tentatively, D is TRBD2 (5 bases). The V end was cut by 2 bases, the J end by 0 bases, with 17 bases between. The CDR3 is made up of 17 amino acids. Per the germline V gene, CDR1 is MGHRA and CDR2 is YSYEKL. The CDR3 reads CASSQSVRTGSSYEQYF. CDR3 DNA sequence: TGCGCCAGCAGCCAATCCGTCCGTACGGGGAGCTCCTACGAGCAGTACTTC.

The gene calls are TRBV10-3 and TRBJ2-7, with 8 bases lining up with TRBD1. Per germline, CDR1 ENHRY and CDR2 SYGVKD. The ends lost 3 bases at V and 7 bases at J; junction bases unmatched: 14. The CDR3 extends over 16 amino acids. Here the CDR3 reads CAISDAGVGTGGEQYF. Written as DNA, the CDR3 is TGTGCCATCAGTGACGCAGGGGTCGGGACAGGCGGGGAGCAGTACTTC.

This clone was seen only once. This sequence joins TRBV27 and TRBJ2-7; no definite D call. Deletions cut 6 bases from V and 3 bases from J, with 9 bases between. This CDR3 is 12 amino acids long. CDR1 MNHEY and CDR2 SMNVEV come from the germline V gene (reference sequence). The DNA for the CDR3 is TGTGCCAGCAGCTCGAACAGCTACGAGCAGTACTTC. Translating gives CASSSNSYEQYF.

Only a few counts were recorded for this clone. This rearrangement joins TRBV5-4 to TRBJ2-3; a possible D gene is TRBD2 (5 bases). Germline-derived CDR1 and CDR2 are SGHNT and YYREEE (reference sequence). CDR3 length equals 13 residues. V dropped 4 bases and J dropped 5 bases, with 11 bases sitting between them. CDR3 residues: CASSISAGDTQYF. The CDR3 nucleotides are TGTGCCAGCAGCATTTCGGCGGGAGATACGCAGTATTTT.

The J gene is TRBJ1-4, the V gene TRBV27; 7 bases line up with TRBD1. The CDR3 has 14 residues. The trim removed 5 bases at V and 4 bases at J, leaving 4 bases unmatched. Germline lookup yields CDR1 MNHEY and CDR2 SMNVEV (reference sequence). The CDR3 sequence: CASSQGGFNEKLFF. The CDR3 DNA is TGTGCCAGCAGTCAGGGGGGTTTTAATGAAAAACTGTTTTTT.

The J gene is TRBJ2-2, the V gene TRBV5-4; TRBD2 matches at 12 bases. CDR1 is SGHNT, CDR2 YYREEE, per germline (reference sequence). J was trimmed by 3 bases and V by 4 bases; bases with no gene match: 4. This CDR3 spans 16 amino acids. The CDR3 bases are TGTGCCAGCAGCACTGGACTAGCGGGGTACACCGGGGAGCTGTTTTTT. The encoded protein is CASSTGLAGYTGELFF. Full variable domain (missing parts from reference TRBV5-4 and TRBJ2-2): ETGVTQSPTHLIKTRGQQVTLRCSSQSGHNTVSWYQQALGQGPQFIFQYYREEENGRGNFPPRFSGLQFPNYSSELNVNALELDDSALYLCASSTGLAGYTGELFFGEGSRLTVL.

This rearrangement joins TRBV11-2 to TRBJ1-2, with 7 positions matching TRBD1. CDR3 length equals 15 residues. From germline, CDR1 is SGHAT and CDR2 FQNNGV. The J segment lost 2 bases and the V segment lost 5 bases, leaving 8 bases of the junction unmatched. The CDR3 region is CASSPLGRGNYGYTF. CDR3 in DNA: TGTGCCAGCAGCCCCCTGGGCAGGGGGAACTATGGCTACACCTTC.

This clone was seen only once. The V call is TRBV19, the J call TRBJ1-1; 7 nucleotides align to TRBD1. This CDR3 comprises 16 residues. Germline lookup yields CDR1 LNHDA and CDR2 SQIVND (reference sequence). Losses at the gene ends were 4 bases for V and 0 bases for J; bases not matched to a gene: 8. CDR3 amino acids: CASSTSHTGVNTEAFF. The CDR3 DNA sequence: TGTGCCAGTAGTACTAGCCATACAGGGGTGAACACTGAAGCTTTCTTT.

The chain recombines TRBV9 with TRBJ2-1; TRBD2 matches at 8 bases. Germline trimming cut 0 bases from V and 3 bases from J; bases unmatched to any gene: 2. CDR3 size: 15 residues. Germline CDR1 and CDR2: SGDLS and YYNGEE. CDR3 bases: TGTGCCAGCAGCGTAGCCGGGACTAGCTACAATGAGCAGTTCTTC. As protein: CASSVAGTSYNEQFF.